What follows are 20 T cell receptor beta chains derived from one specimen sequenced in a study of T-cell reconstitution after alpha-beta-depleted transplantation in children. Unique molecular identifiers were built into the TCRbeta library. Each CDR3 protein gets one entry after TCRdb re-called the PCR reads with MiXCR. The sample shows roughly 610,000 distinct CDR3 sequences, roughly a tenth of them seen only once. The specimen comprised PBMCs from the stem cell graft donor, sampled from the stem cell graft. Every receptor here comes from a human donor who donated a stem cell graft to a child with acute myeloid leukemia.

This clonotype appeared many times. The gene calls are TRBV4-3 and TRBJ2-7; perhaps TRBD2 as D (5 bases). CDR1 is LGHNA, CDR2 YSLEER, per germline. The CDR3 runs 15 residues. Trimming shortened V by 0 bases and J by 3 bases, and 12 bases separated the two germline ends. The CDR3 DNA reads TGCGCCAGCAGCCAAGATCGCGGTAGCGTCTACGAGCAGTACTTC. This translates into CASSQDRGSVYEQYF.

This clonotype was seen many times. The chain combines TRBV29-1 with TRBJ2-7, with D possibly being TRBD1 (6 bases). This CDR3 comprises 13 residues. With 4 bases removed from V and 4 bases from J, the gap between germline ends came to 14 bases. Germline lookup yields CDR1 SQVTM and CDR2 ANQGSEA. The CDR3 DNA reads TGCAGCGTTGGACCTAGGGGGAAATACGAGCAGTACTTC. This encodes CSVGPRGKYEQYF.

This clonotype came up many times. This chain uses TRBV27 with TRBJ2-7; tentative D call: TRBD1 (6 bases). The ends were cut back, 5 bases at V and 0 bases at J, with 20 bases in the middle. The CDR3 loop spans 17 amino acids. Germline V gene lookup returns CDR1 MNHEY and CDR2 SMNVEV (reference sequence). CDR3 loop: CASSQIQGPLTSYEQYF. CDR3 nucleotides: TGTGCCAGCAGTCAAATTCAGGGGCCCTTAACCTCCTACGAGCAGTACTTC.

The V call is TRBV5-1, the J call TRBJ2-1; D is unresolved. This CDR3 region has 13 residues. Trimming pared 4 bases from V and 7 bases from J, leaving 12 bases between. Germline V lookup: CDR1 SGHRS, CDR2 YFSETQ. The CDR3, as DNA: TGCGCCAGCAGCCAAACAATCGAGAATGAGCAGTTCTTC. It translates to CASSQTIENEQFF.

In its sample, this clonotype was seen many times. The chain carries TRBV6-2 or TRBV6-3 and TRBJ2-1; the match to TRBD2 covers 7 bases. The CDR3 is 15 residues long. Trimming at V came to 3 bases and at J to 5 bases, leaving 7 bases not matched to a gene. The germline V gene encodes CDR1 MNHEY and CDR2 SVGEGT. CDR3 DNA sequence: TGTGCCAGCAGTTATAGCGGGTTCCGGGACAATGAGCAGTTCTTC. Translation: CASSYSGFRDNEQFF.

This sequence joins TRBV27 and TRBJ2-1; D is tentatively TRBD1 or TRBD2 (5 bases each). This CDR3 comprises 20 residues. Germline V lookup: CDR1 MNHEY, CDR2 SMNVEV (reference sequence). V lost 3 bases, J lost 0 bases, and 24 bases lay in between. CDR3 region: CASSFSRWSPGRSSYNEQFF. CDR3 sequence (DNA): TGTGCCAGCAGTTTCTCTCGTTGGTCTCCGGGACGGTCCTCCTACAATGAGCAGTTCTTC.

The rearrangement joins TRBV29-1 to TRBJ2-7; 7 bases fit TRBD1. V shed 4 bases, J shed 4 bases, and the junction held 10 bases outside the gene matches. Germline values: CDR1 SQVTM, CDR2 ANQGSEA. The CDR3 length is 14 residues. The DNA for the CDR3 is TGCAGCGTTGGCCCTCGACAGGGACCTTACGAGCAGTACTTC. Translation: CSVGPRQGPYEQYF.

The chain is built from TRBV7-9 and TRBJ2-1; 10 bases agree with TRBD2. The CDR3 contains 18 residues. The germline gives CDR1 SEHNR, CDR2 FQNEAQ (reference sequence). Trimming at V came to 4 bases and at J to 1 base, leaving 10 bases not matched to a gene. In nucleotides, the CDR3 is TGTGCCAGCAGCTCGACCCGGACTAGCGGTCCTTCCTACAATGAGCAGTTCTTC. This codes for CASSSTRTSGPSYNEQFF.

This clonotype appeared many times. This CDR3 reads CSVFSSDTQYF. CDR3 DNA: TGCAGCGTTTTTAGCTCGGATACGCAGTATTTT. The chain has TRBV29-1 and TRBJ2-3; D remains unclear. This CDR3 has 11 residues. Germline V gives CDR1 SQVTM, CDR2 ANQGSEA. V lost 5 bases, J lost 6 bases, and 9 bases lay in between.

The table lists this clonotype with a few counts. The CDR3 loop reads CASSLAGVRQTQYF. The CDR3, as DNA: TGTGCCAGCAGTTTGGCAGGGGTCCGGCAGACCCAGTACTTC. V gene TRBV12-3 or TRBV12-4 combines with J gene TRBJ2-5, with TRBD1 as a possible D gene (6 bases). Between the trimmed V and J ends, which lost 3 bases and 6 bases, there was a span of 14 bases. The CDR3 is made up of 14 amino acids.

V is TRBV20-1 and J is TRBJ2-3; 9 bases are a match to TRBD2. This CDR3 has 13 residues. In germline, CDR1 is DFQATT, CDR2 SNEGSKA (reference sequence). V shed 6 bases, J shed 5 bases, and the junction held 6 bases outside the gene matches. The CDR3 DNA reads TGCAGTGCCCCCAGCGGGAGGCTAGATACGCAGTATTTT. It is translated as CSAPSGRLDTQYF.

The chain uses TRBV7-8 and TRBJ1-6; TRBD1 might be the D (5 bases). Trimming took off 3 bases at V and 9 bases at J, with 12 bases between the two ends. This CDR3 has 14 residues. The germline CDR1 and CDR2 sequences are SGHVS and FQNEAQ. The CDR3 loop reads CASSFNSQGSPLHF. CDR3 nucleotides: TGTGCCAGCAGCTTTAACTCCCAGGGTTCACCCCTCCACTTT.

V and J are TRBV29-1 and TRBJ2-7; D may correspond to TRBD1 or TRBD2 (6 bases each). This CDR3 has 18 residues. V lost 7 bases to trimming and J lost 2 bases, with 30 bases between them. The V gene's germline CDR1 is SQVTM and CDR2 ANQGSEA. CDR3 sequence: CSALRDPGFGGNPYEQYF. The DNA of the CDR3 is TGCAGCGCCCTCCGGGACCCCGGGTTCGGGGGCAATCCCTACGAGCAGTACTTC.

The sample holds a few counts of this clonotype. A much larger clone differs by one base, so this may be a read error. The rearrangement joins TRBV20-1 to TRBJ2-5; TRBD2 aligns across 9 bases. CDR1 is DFQATT, CDR2 SNEGSKA, per germline (reference sequence). This CDR3 has 17 residues. The CDR3 loop reads CCASPTSSGRYQETQYF. The CDR3 DNA reads as TGCTGTGCTAGCCCGACCTCCAGCGGGAGGTACCAAGAGACCCAGTACTTC.

This clonotype was detected ten times or more. V gene TRBV25-1 combines with J gene TRBJ2-7, with D perhaps TRBD1 (6 bases). From germline, CDR1 is MGHDK and CDR2 SYGVNS. CDR3 size: 12 residues. The V and J ends lost 8 bases and 4 bases respectively, with 12 bases between them. The CDR3 spells CASSGTPYEQYF. The DNA for the CDR3 is TGTGCCAGCTCCGGGACACCTTACGAGCAGTACTTC.

The chain has TRBV20-1 and TRBJ2-7, with TRBD1 identical over 8 bases. Germline CDR1 reads DFQATT; CDR2 reads SNEGSKA (reference sequence). The junction had 3 bases not matched to a gene; V was cut back by 5 bases and J by 0 bases. The CDR3 is 13 amino acids. CDR3 residues: CSAVDRDSYEQYF. CDR3 in DNA: TGCAGTGCTGTGGACAGGGACTCCTACGAGCAGTACTTC.

This chain connects TRBV30 to TRBJ2-1; the match to TRBD1 covers 9 bases. The CDR3 runs to 17 residues. Germline lookup yields CDR1 GTSNPN and CDR2 SVGIG (reference sequence). V was clipped by 2 bases and J by 6 bases; unmatched bases: 14. The CDR3 reads CAWSPPRQGVMGNEQFF. For the CDR3, the DNA is TGTGCCTGGAGTCCCCCCCGACAGGGGGTGATGGGCAATGAGCAGTTCTTC.

This clonotype appeared many times. The V call is TRBV29-1, the J call TRBJ1-1; TRBD1 aligns across 9 bases. Germline V gene sequence: CDR1 SQVTM, CDR2 ANQGSEA. The length of the CDR3 is 14 residues. Trimming cost V 4 bases and J 4 bases; bases outside gene matches: 7. CDR3 coding DNA: TGCAGCGTTGGTACAGGGGGCTATAGCACTGAAGCTTTCTTT. It yields the protein CSVGTGGYSTEAFF.

This clonotype was found many times. The chain is built from TRBV12-3 or TRBV12-4 and TRBJ2-5; TRBD2 agrees at 10 bases. This CDR3 region has 15 residues. The ends lost 9 bases at V and 1 base at J; junction bases unmatched: 8. CDR3: CARIGTSVAQETQYF. CDR3 DNA sequence: TGTGCCAGGATCGGGACTAGCGTGGCCCAAGAGACCCAGTACTTC.

The sample holds many counts of this clonotype. J is TRBJ1-4 and V is TRBV3-1, with a possible D match to TRBD1 (5 bases). The germline V gene has CDR1 LGHDT and CDR2 YNNKEL (reference sequence). Trimming stripped 1 base from V and 2 bases from J, with 8 bases between. CDR3 length: 15 residues. CDR3 bases: TGTGCCAGCAGCCAAGGACGGGGGACTAATGAAAAACTGTTTTTT. Protein sequence: CASSQGRGTNEKLFF. The full variable domain, rest sourced from reference TRBV3-1 and TRBJ1-4, is DTAVSQTPKYLVTQMGNDKSIKCEQNLGHDTMYWYKQDSKKFLKIMFSYNNKELIINETVPNRFSPKSPDKAHLNLHINSLELGDSAVYFCASSQGRGTNEKLFFGSGTQLSVL.